This T cell receptor beta chain derives from a study of PD-1 blockade in classical Hodgkin lymphoma. Across the study: The nivolumab dose that patients received was 3 mg/kg, given intravenously every 2 weeks.

The patients all showed relapse after autologous stem cell transplantation, while their brentuximab vedotin exposure varied. Only in-frame clones appear in the TCRdb table, and some are missing; sequencing was by immunoSEQ multiplex PCR. This table has around 45,000 clones, about nine tenths appearing once. Study results and limitations: Complete responders showed a baseline diversity that resembled the diversity of newly diagnosed patients. According to reports, newly diagnosed patients had lower baseline TCR diversity than healthy donors, and relapsed/refractory patients had lower baseline TCR diversity still. Any patient who commenced nivolumab under 1 year after ASCT was excluded.

Remarks on this clone: Its matching antigen is unknown.

V lost 10 bases to trimming and J lost 4 bases, with 16 bases between them. CDR1 and CDR2 (germline): MDHEN, SYDVKM. The CDR3 contains 14 residues. This TCR was recovered from a human donor with classical Hodgkin lymphoma. The rearrangement joins TRBV28 to TRBJ2-2; D is possibly TRBD1 (6 bases). The sequenced sample was peripheral blood mononuclear cells (PBMCs), obtained at baseline. CDR3 residues: CATLSDRSTGELFF. The CDR3 nucleotides are TGTGCCACCCTTTCGGACAGAAGCACCGGGGAGCTGTTTTTT.